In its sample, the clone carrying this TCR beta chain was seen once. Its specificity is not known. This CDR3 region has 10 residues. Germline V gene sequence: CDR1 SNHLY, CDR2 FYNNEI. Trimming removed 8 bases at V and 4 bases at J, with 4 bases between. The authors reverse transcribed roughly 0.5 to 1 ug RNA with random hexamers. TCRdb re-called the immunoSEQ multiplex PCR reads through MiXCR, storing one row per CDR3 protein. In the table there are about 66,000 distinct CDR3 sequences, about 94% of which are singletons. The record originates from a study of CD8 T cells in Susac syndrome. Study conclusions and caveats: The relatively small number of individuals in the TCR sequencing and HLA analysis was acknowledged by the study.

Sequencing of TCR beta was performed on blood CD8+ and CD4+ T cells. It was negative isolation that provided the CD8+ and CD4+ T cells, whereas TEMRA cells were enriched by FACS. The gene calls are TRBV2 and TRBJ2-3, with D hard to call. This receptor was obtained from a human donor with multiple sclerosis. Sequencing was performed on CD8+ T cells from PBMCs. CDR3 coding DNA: TGTGCCAGCCAGGCAGATACGCAGTATTTT. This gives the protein CASQADTQYF.